This T cell receptor beta chain was identified during a study of post-analysis software for immune sequencing data. In germline, CDR1 is SGHRS, CDR2 YFSETQ. The CDR3 is 15 residues long. The V gene lost 0 bases and the J gene lost 0 bases, with 8 bases spanning the gap. Study-level findings and limits: In patients, TRBV5-6, TRBV5-1 and TRBV20-1 belonged to several TRBV segments found more frequently than in controls.

Prepared libraries of TCR beta cDNA carried unique molecular identifiers. TCRdb passed the PCR reads through MiXCR, listing each CDR3 protein once. The top ten hold more than 0.45% of the sample, which has hundreds of thousands of distinct CDR3 sequences, roughly 27% seen once. With respect to this clonotype: What it binds is unknown.

The sequence was obtained from a girl under 18 with multiple sclerosis. The sequencing sample was made of blood. The chain combines TRBV5-1 with TRBJ2-3, with D unresolved. CDR3 in amino acids: CASSLDQTSTDTQYF. The CDR3 DNA reads as TGCGCCAGCAGCTTGGACCAGACTAGCACAGATACGCAGTATTTT.